The rows below give T cell receptor beta chains drawn from one sample of a study of beta chain features in type 1 diabetes. The data were produced by immunoSEQ multiplex PCR, yet TCRdb's version contains in-frame clones alone and is incomplete. Of about 900,000 clones listed, under 20% were seen once; the top ten hold around 0.02%. The sequenced material came from naive CD4+ T cells from blood. The receptors were sampled from a woman in her late teens or twenties in good health. Each CDR3 is given with its conserved first and last residue. The D gene is left open where the match is weak. Size is omitted from some rows. Given values are once, few, many or a class for expanded clones.

d_call,clone_size,j_call,cdr3_length,v_call,cdr3_nt,cdr3_aa
TRBD1,-,TRBJ2-7,16,TRBV28,TGTGCCAGCAGTTTCCCTTCTCCGGGACAGGGCTACGAGCAGTACTTC,CASSFPSPGQGYEQYF
TRBD2,-,TRBJ2-7,16,TRBV10-1,TGCGCCAGCAGTGATACCGGGACTAGCGGGAAGTACGAGCAGTACTTC,CASSDTGTSGKYEQYF
TRBD2,few,TRBJ2-1,18,TRBV7-8,TGTGCCAGCAGCTTAAAAGTTACTAGCGGGAAAGCGGGAAATGAGCAGTTCTTC,CASSLKVTSGKAGNEQFF
-,-,TRBJ2-6,17,TRBV28,TGTGCCAGCAGTTTAAGCGGACACATCTCTGGGGCCAACGTCCTGACTTTC,CASSLSGHISGANVLTF
-,few,TRBJ1-1,14,TRBV9,TGTGCCAGCAGCGTAGTCCAGGGGTCCACTGAAGCTTTCTTT,CASSVVQGSTEAFF
-,-,TRBJ2-1,13,TRBV6-6,TGTGCCACCTCGGGATCGATCTACAATGAGCAGTTCTTC,CATSGSIYNEQFF
-,few,TRBJ1-2,15,TRBV7-9,TGTGCCAGCAGCTTAGGGGGGGCGCACGTCTATGGCTACACCTTC,CASSLGGAHVYGYTF
-,-,TRBJ1-4,13,TRBV28,TGTGCCAGCAGGTCCGGGGTTAATGAAAAACTGTTTTTT,CASRSGVNEKLFF
-,-,TRBJ1-1,13,TRBV11-2,TGTGCCAGCAGCTTAGAGCCTGCGGCTGAAGCTTTCTTT,CASSLEPAAEAFF
-,-,TRBJ1-2,13,TRBV28,TGTGCCAGCAGTTTGTCGACAGACTATGGCTACACCTTC,CASSLSTDYGYTF
TRBD1,few,TRBJ2-5,13,TRBV6-4,TGTGCCAGCAGCCGGGACAGCCAAGAGACCCAGTACTTC,CASSRDSQETQYF
TRBD2,few,TRBJ2-3,18,TRBV7-9,TGTGCCAGCAGCTTTCGGCCGGGACTAGCGGGAAGTGCAGATACGCAGTATTTT,CASSFRPGLAGSADTQYF
-,-,TRBJ1-5,14,TRBV7-2,TGTGCCAGCAGCTTAGCGGGAAGCAATCAGCCCCAGCATTTT,CASSLAGSNQPQHF
-,-,TRBJ1-1,15,TRBV2,TGTGCCAGCAGGGGGGAAGAGGGACCCGGCCTTGAAGCTTTCTTT,CASRGEEGPGLEAFF
TRBD1,-,TRBJ2-7,15,TRBV7-6,TGTGCCAGCAGCTTAGCCGCCGGACAGGGTTACGAGCAGTACTTC,CASSLAAGQGYEQYF
TRBD2,few,TRBJ2-7,13,TRBV10-3,TGTGCCATCACCGGGACTAGCGCCCACGAGCAGTACTTC,CAITGTSAHEQYF
TRBD2,few,TRBJ2-1,16,TRBV5-1,TGCGCCAGCAGCTTGGCCCGCGGGAGATCCTACAATGAGCAGTTCTTC,CASSLARGRSYNEQFF
-,-,TRBJ1-2,15,TRBV18,TGTGCCAGCTCACCCCGGACAGAGGGCGACCATGGCTACACCTTC,CASSPRTEGDHGYTF
TRBD2,few,TRBJ2-4,18,TRBV28,TGTGCCAGCAGTTTGTTTCCCGGACTAGCGGGAACCAAAAACATTCAGTACTTC,CASSLFPGLAGTKNIQYF
TRBD2,few,TRBJ2-3,17,TRBV7-2,TGTGCCAGCAGCCGAGAACTAGCGGGAAGTAGCACAGATACGCAGTATTTT,CASSRELAGSSTDTQYF
-,few,TRBJ1-1,13,TRBV7-3,TGTGCCAGCAGCCAGGGGTGGAACACTGAAGCTTTCTTT,CASSQGWNTEAFF
-,few,TRBJ2-3,17,TRBV18,TGTGCCAGCTCACCCTCGTTGCGGGACCGGTTCGTAAATACGCAGTATTTT,CASSPSLRDRFVNTQYF
-,-,TRBJ2-3,15,TRBV4-2,TGTGCCAGCAGCCAAGGGGGCAGTGGGGCAGATACGCAGTATTTT,CASSQGGSGADTQYF
-,few,TRBJ1-5,16,TRBV6-6,TGTGCCAGCAGCAAGGGTTATGATGGGAGCAATCAGCCCCAGCATTTT,CASSKGYDGSNQPQHF
TRBD1,-,TRBJ1-1,15,TRBV6-6,TGTGCCAGCAGTAACCAGGGGGCCGGGAACACTGAAGCTTTCTTT,CASSNQGAGNTEAFF
-,-,TRBJ2-3,13,TRBV29-1,TGCAGCGTTGTATTAGGGGTTGGGGTAACGCAGTATTTT,CSVVLGVGVTQYF
-,-,TRBJ1-2,14,TRBV19,TGTGCCAGTTATCGCACAGGGAGCAAATATGGCTACACCTTC,CASYRTGSKYGYTF
TRBD1,-,TRBJ2-7,15,TRBV7-9,TGTGCCAGCAGCTACCCGGGACAGGGCGCCTACGAGCAGTACTTC,CASSYPGQGAYEQYF
-,few,TRBJ1-1,16,TRBV15,TGTGCCACCAGCAGAGATAGGGGGGCAGGATGGACTGAAGCTTTCTTT,CATSRDRGAGWTEAFF
-,-,TRBJ2-3,14,TRBV18,TGTGCCAGCTCACCACCGGACTTCACAGATACGCAGTATTTT,CASSPPDFTDTQYF
-,few,TRBJ2-1,14,TRBV11-2,TGTGCCAGCAGCTCATCGGGAGAATTCAATGAGCAGTTCTTC,CASSSSGEFNEQFF
TRBD1,-,TRBJ2-1,15,TRBV6-5,TGTGCCAGCAGTAGTGACAGGGATCGATACAATGAGCAGTTCTTC,CASSSDRDRYNEQFF
-,few,TRBJ1-1,13,TRBV7-2,TGTGCCAGCAGCTTATTGACTGTCAATGAAGCTTTCTTT,CASSLLTVNEAFF
-,-,TRBJ2-3,13,TRBV7-9,TGTGCCAGCAGCGTGGGAAGCACAGATACGCAGTATTTT,CASSVGSTDTQYF
-,many,TRBJ1-2,15,TRBV14,TGTGCCAGCAGCCAAGACGCAGCAGTCCGTTATGGCTACACCTTC,CASSQDAAVRYGYTF
-,-,TRBJ2-7,13,TRBV19,TGTGCCAGTAGCCCGGGGCCGCACTACGAGCAGTACTTC,CASSPGPHYEQYF
-,few,TRBJ2-2,14,TRBV6-1,TGTGCCAGCAGTGAAAGGAGGTTTACCGGGGAGCTGTTTTTT,CASSERRFTGELFF
-,few,TRBJ2-7,16,TRBV6-6,TGTGCCAGCAGTTACGGTGGGGTACCCAGCCTTTACGAGCAGTACTTC,CASSYGGVPSLYEQYF
TRBD2,-,TRBJ2-1,17,TRBV5-1,TGCGCCAGCAGCGTGGGGGGACTAGCGGAGTCCTACAATGAGCAGTTCTTC,CASSVGGLAESYNEQFF
TRBD1,-,TRBJ2-2,16,TRBV5-1,TGCGCCAGCAGCTTGGATGGACAGGGGGAAGCCGGGGAGCTGTTTTTT,CASSLDGQGEAGELFF
-,-,TRBJ1-2,14,TRBV4-2,TGTGCCAGCAGCCAAGTAAAGGAGAACTATGGCTACACCTTC,CASSQVKENYGYTF
TRBD2,-,TRBJ2-1,14,TRBV7-2,TGTGCCAGCACTACGACTAGCGTCTACAATGAGCAGTTCTTC,CASTTTSVYNEQFF
-,few,TRBJ1-3,14,TRBV23-1,TGCGCCAACACCGTCCCAGGGTCTGGAAACACCATATATTTT,CANTVPGSGNTIYF
-,-,TRBJ2-1,14,TRBV9,TGTGCCAGCAGCCCGACTACCTTCTACAATGAGCAGTTCTTC,CASSPTTFYNEQFF
-,few,TRBJ1-2,14,TRBV6-1,TGTGCCAGCAGGAACACGGCCTCTAACTATGGCTACACCTTC,CASRNTASNYGYTF
TRBD2,few,TRBJ2-7,15,TRBV10-3,TGTGCCATCAGCGATCCGGGACTAGCGGCCTACGAGCAGTACTTC,CAISDPGLAAYEQYF
-,few,TRBJ1-2,12,TRBV6-1,TGTGCCAGCAGTGAATGGAACTATGGCTACACCTTC,CASSEWNYGYTF
-,-,TRBJ1-5,14,TRBV28,TGTGCCAGCAGTTTAGGGGCAGGGTGGAGGCCCCAGCATTTT,CASSLGAGWRPQHF
-,-,TRBJ2-5,12,TRBV2,-,CASSTSGGEQYF
-,-,TRBJ1-6,16,TRBV9,TGTGCCAGCAGCGAGTGGAGTACAGCAAGCGGGTCACCCCTCCACTTT,CASSEWSTASGSPLHF
-,few,TRBJ2-7,15,TRBV13,TGTGCCAGCAGCCCCGGACGTAGCAGGGTCTACGAGCAGTACTTC,CASSPGRSRVYEQYF
TRBD2,-,TRBJ2-3,14,TRBV25-1,TGTGCCAGCTCCCGGGGGGGAGTAACAGATACGCAGTATTTT,CASSRGGVTDTQYF
TRBD1,-,TRBJ2-1,12,TRBV15,TGTGCCACCAGCAAATTGGGACAGGGGCAGTTCTTC,CATSKLGQGQFF
TRBD1,few,TRBJ1-1,11,TRBV20-1,TGCAGCAGTCGGACAGGGACTAAAGCTTTCTTT,CSSRTGTKAFF
TRBD1,few,TRBJ1-2,15,TRBV7-2,TGTGCCAGCAGCTCCGCGCGTGTAGGGGGCGGTGGCTACACCTTC,CASSSARVGGGGYTF
-,once,TRBJ1-5,16,TRBV28,TGTGCCAGCGTAACGTTGGCAGGGGCCCCTAATCAGCCCCAGCATTTT,CASVTLAGAPNQPQHF
-,few,TRBJ1-1,15,TRBV6-5,TGTGCCAGCAGTTACTCAGCAGGGGCGAACACTGAAGCTTTCTTT,CASSYSAGANTEAFF